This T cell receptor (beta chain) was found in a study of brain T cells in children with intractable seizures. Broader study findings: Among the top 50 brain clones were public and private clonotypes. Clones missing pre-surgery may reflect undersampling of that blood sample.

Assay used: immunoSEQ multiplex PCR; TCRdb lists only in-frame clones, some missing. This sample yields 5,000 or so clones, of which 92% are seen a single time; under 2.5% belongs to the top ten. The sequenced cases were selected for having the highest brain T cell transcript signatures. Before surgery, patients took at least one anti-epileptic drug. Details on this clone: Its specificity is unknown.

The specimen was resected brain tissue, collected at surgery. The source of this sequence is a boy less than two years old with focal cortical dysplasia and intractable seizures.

The CDR3 spells CASSDGAPQYF. CDR3 DNA sequence: TGTGCCAGCAGTGACGGGGCCCCCCAGTACTTC. The chain combines TRBV6-1 with TRBJ2-7; either TRBD1 or TRBD2 may supply D (5 bases each). The germline CDR1 and CDR2 sequences are MNHNS and SASEGT. This CDR3 has 11 residues. Trimming stripped 3 bases from V and 10 bases from J, with 10 bases between.